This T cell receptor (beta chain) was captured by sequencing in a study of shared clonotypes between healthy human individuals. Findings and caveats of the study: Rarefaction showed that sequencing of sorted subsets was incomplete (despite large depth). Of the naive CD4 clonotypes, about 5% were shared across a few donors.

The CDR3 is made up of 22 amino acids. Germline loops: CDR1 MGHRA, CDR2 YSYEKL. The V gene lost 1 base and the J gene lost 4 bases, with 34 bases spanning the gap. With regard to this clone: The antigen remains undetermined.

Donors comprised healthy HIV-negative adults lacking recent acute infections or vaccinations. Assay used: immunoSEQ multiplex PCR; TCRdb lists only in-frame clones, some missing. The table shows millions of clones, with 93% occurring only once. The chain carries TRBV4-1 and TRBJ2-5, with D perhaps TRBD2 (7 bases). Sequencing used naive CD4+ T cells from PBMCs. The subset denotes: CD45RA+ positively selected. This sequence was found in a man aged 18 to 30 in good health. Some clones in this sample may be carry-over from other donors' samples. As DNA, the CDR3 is TGCGCCAGCAGCCAAGTAAGAGGAGGTCTAGCGGCTCTTATGGGGGCCCCAGAGACCCAGTACTTC. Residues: CASSQVRGGLAALMGAPETQYF.